The 25 T cell receptor beta chains below come from one sample, sequenced in a study of cytomegalovirus exposure and HLA in healthy donors. The PCR was carried out with 60 Vbeta primers and 13 Jbeta primers. The method was immunoSEQ multiplex PCR; TCRdb's version includes in-frame clones alone and lacks a portion of them. The table shows 150,000 to 200,000 clones, with roughly three quarters occurring only once. Sequencing was done on a sample of PBMCs. The source is a male donor in good health and CMV-seropositive.

This chain joins TRBV5-4 and TRBJ1-1, with TRBD1 as a possible D gene (6 bases). The ends were cut back, 3 bases at V and 7 bases at J, with 13 bases in the middle. CDR1 and CDR2 from the germline V gene are SGHNT and YYREEE (reference sequence). The CDR3 is 13 amino acids. CDR3 sequence reads: CASSSPDRIEAFF. The DNA for the CDR3 is TGTGCCAGCAGCTCCCCCGACAGGATTGAAGCTTTCTTT.

This clone was counted once. The chain uses TRBV29-1 and TRBJ2-7; perhaps TRBD2 as D (5 bases). The germline V gene encodes CDR1 SQVTM and CDR2 ANQGSEA. This CDR3 has 14 amino acids. V lost 4 bases, J lost 2 bases, and 15 bases lay in between. CDR3 in amino acids: CSVGFGTGAYEQYF. CDR3 bases: TGCAGCGTTGGTTTCGGAACCGGGGCCTACGAGCAGTACTTC.

The table lists this clone with a few counts. The rearrangement joins TRBV4-1 to TRBJ1-4; D ambiguous. The CDR3 loop spans 13 amino acids. Germline V gene sequence: CDR1 MGHRA, CDR2 YSYEKL. Trimming pared 3 bases from V and 6 bases from J, leaving 8 bases between. CDR3 in DNA: TGCGCCAGCAGCCAGCAGGAGGATGAAAAACTGTTTTTT. This translates into CASSQQEDEKLFF.

V is TRBV7-8 and J is TRBJ1-2, with 7 bases matching TRBD1. The CDR3 contains 16 residues. J was trimmed by 4 bases and V by 2 bases; bases with no gene match: 10. Germline-derived CDR1 and CDR2 are SGHVS and FQNEAQ. The CDR3 loop is CASSLTTGAPGYGYTF. The CDR3 DNA reads as TGTGCCAGCAGCTTAACCACAGGGGCGCCCGGCTATGGCTACACCTTC. The full variable domain, in which reference TRBV7-8 and TRBJ1-2 provide the parts outside the CDR3, is GAGVSQSPRYKVAKRGQDVALRCDPISGHVSLFWYQQALGQGPEFLTYFQNEAQLDKSGLPSDRFFAERPEGSVSTLKIQRTQQEDSAVYLCASSLTTGAPGYGYTFGSGTRLTVV.

The chain couples TRBV6-5 to TRBJ2-3; 7 nucleotides match TRBD1. There are 14 residues in the CDR3. After removal of 9 bases from V and 0 bases from J, the junction contained 6 bases not matched to a gene. CDR1 is MNHEY and CDR2 is SVGAGI in the germline V gene. The CDR3 region is CASRGTESTDTQYF. The CDR3, as DNA: TGTGCCAGTAGGGGGACAGAGAGCACAGATACGCAGTATTTT.

This chain joins TRBV25-1 and TRBJ2-2; 10 bases are shared with TRBD1. The CDR3 has 15 amino acids. CDR1 and CDR2 (germline): MGHDK, SYGVNS. Trimming removed 6 bases from V and 5 bases from J; junction bases left unmatched: 6. The CDR3 DNA reads TGTGCCAGCAGATCCGGGACAGGGGAAACCGGGGAGCTGTTTTTT. Residues: CASRSGTGETGELFF.

V is TRBV10-2 and J is TRBJ1-2, with 9 bases that match TRBD1. CDR3 length: 13 amino acids. Looked up from germline, CDR1 is WSHSY and CDR2 is SAAADI. Unmatched junction bases numbered 6, after V lost 6 bases and J lost 7 bases. This chain's CDR3 is CASRNRGRGGYTF. The CDR3 coding sequence is TGCGCCAGCAGGAACAGGGGGCGGGGTGGCTACACCTTC.

Remarks on this clone: At one boundary the junction diverges from the germline segment, which might be a read error. The V and J genes are TRBV7-9 and TRBJ2-7; a weak D match, TRBD1 (6 bases). CDR3 length: 13 residues. Germline-derived CDR1 and CDR2 are SEHNR and FQNEAQ (reference sequence). The CDR3: CSSTGTFSYEQYF. Here the CDR3 DNA reads TGTTCCAGCACCGGGACATTTTCCTACGAGCAGTACTTC.

V and J are TRBV19 and TRBJ1-5; D call uncertain. V was cut by 6 bases and J by 7 bases, with 13 bases left in between. This CDR3 contains 13 residues. CDR1 and CDR2 from the germline V gene are LNHDA and SQIVND (reference sequence). The CDR3 DNA is TGTGCCAGTAGCCGATTCGAGGGCCAGCCCCAGCATTTT. Translating it yields CASSRFEGQPQHF.

This chain joins TRBV30 and TRBJ1-2; D is perhaps TRBD1 (6 bases). Trimming took 1 base from V and 6 from J, leaving 18 bases between them. Per the germline V gene, CDR1 is GTSNPN and CDR2 is SVGIG (reference sequence). The CDR3 spans 15 residues. The CDR3 DNA sequence: TGTGCCTGGAGTGCAGGGACATCCCACGAACATGGCTACACCTTC. The encoded protein is CAWSAGTSHEHGYTF.

The chain carries TRBV7-9 and TRBJ2-7; 9 positions match TRBD1. The germline V gene has CDR1 SEHNR and CDR2 FQNEAQ (reference sequence). CDR3 size: 15 residues. J lost 6 bases, V lost 5 bases, and 11 bases had no gene match. The CDR3 bases are TGTGCCAGCAGCCCCAAGGGGACAGGGAACGGCGAGCAGTACTTC. This sequence encodes CASSPKGTGNGEQYF.

J is TRBJ2-5 and V is TRBV29-1, with 8 nucleotides matching TRBD2. Gene TRBJ2-7 matches the end of the DNA better, so the J call may be wrong. This CDR3 spans 15 amino acids. The germline V gene has CDR1 SQVTM and CDR2 ANQGSEA. CDR3 DNA sequence: TGCAGCGTTGAAGAGCGGGGGGCTGTCTCCTACGAGCAGTACTTC. Amino acid sequence: CSVEERGAVSYEQYF.

In regard to this clone: Its ends do not fully match the called genes, so a read error is possible. The chain recombines TRBV11-2 with TRBJ2-7; TRBD1 aligns across 7 bases. The CDR3 has 14 residues. Germline CDR1 and CDR2: SGHAT and FQNNGV. The CDR3 spells CASSVDRAPYEQYF. The CDR3 DNA follows: TGTGCCAGCAGCGTAGACAGGGCCCCCTACGAGCAGTACTTC.

The chain is built from TRBV4-2 and TRBJ1-1; 7 bases fit TRBD1. This CDR3 comprises 15 residues. From germline, CDR1 is LGHNA and CDR2 YNFKEQ. V lost 2 bases, J lost 1 base, and 4 bases stayed unmatched. Written as DNA, the CDR3 is TGTGCCAGCAGCCAACAGACAGGGACGAACACTGAAGCTTTCTTT. It is translated as CASSQQTGTNTEAFF.

This clone was seen only once. The chain employs TRBV12-5 and TRBJ1-3; D is unclear. The germline CDR1 and CDR2 sequences are LGHNT and FRNRAP. The CDR3 runs to 21 residues. V shed 0 bases and J shed 0 bases, with 24 bases lying between them. CDR3 residues: CASGLVRSDLGAPSSGNTIYF. CDR3 bases: TGTGCTAGTGGTTTGGTAAGGTCAGATCTAGGAGCGCCCAGCTCTGGAAACACCATATATTTT.

This clone was counted a few times. J is TRBJ1-4 and V is TRBV29-1, with 9 bases that match TRBD1. CDR3 length: 15 residues. In germline, CDR1 is SQVTM, CDR2 ANQGSEA. The trim removed 4 bases at V and 0 bases at J, leaving 3 bases unmatched. The chain's CDR3 is CSVAGTGTTNEKLFF. The DNA of the CDR3 is TGCAGCGTTGCCGGGACAGGGACAACTAATGAAAAACTGTTTTTT.

The chain has TRBV7-2 and TRBJ2-7; 9 bases match TRBD1. The CDR3 has 13 amino acids. Germline values: CDR1 SGHTA, CDR2 FQGNSA. The J segment lost 6 bases and the V segment lost 5 bases, leaving 5 bases of the junction unmatched. The CDR3 sequence: CASSRGQGGEQYF. The CDR3, as DNA: TGTGCCAGCAGCCGGGGACAGGGTGGCGAGCAGTACTTC.

The gene calls are TRBV11-3 and TRBJ1-2; D is ambiguous. Germline CDR1 and CDR2: SGHNT and YENEEA. CDR3 length: 15 amino acids. Between the trimmed V and J ends, which lost 1 base and 0 bases, there was a span of 9 bases. The CDR3 loop is CASSLGHLSNYGYTF. The DNA for the CDR3 is TGTGCCAGCAGCTTAGGACACCTATCTAACTATGGCTACACCTTC.

V gene TRBV5-1 combines with J gene TRBJ2-1; TRBD2 might be the D (5 bases). CDR1 SGHRS and CDR2 YFSETQ come from the germline V gene. The V end was cut by 4 bases, the J end by 6 bases, with 17 bases between. The CDR3 length is 15 residues. The CDR3 nucleotides read TGCGCCAGCAGCGAGGGTGGTGGGAGTGGCAATGAGCAGTTCTTC. Its translation is CASSEGGGSGNEQFF.

The gene calls are TRBV7-9 and TRBJ2-3, with D maybe TRBD2 (5 bases). The CDR3 spans 17 residues. The germline V and J ends were trimmed by 5 bases and 4 bases, with 22 bases remaining between them. Germline V gives CDR1 SEHNR, CDR2 FQNEAQ (reference sequence). The CDR3 spells CASSHTERVGSADTQYF. As DNA, the CDR3 is TGTGCCAGCAGCCATACGGAGAGGGTAGGGAGCGCAGATACGCAGTATTTT.

V usage is TRBV5-1 and J usage is TRBJ2-7; perhaps TRBD1 as D (6 bases). Between the trimmed V and J ends, which lost 7 bases and 0 bases, there was a span of 20 bases. The CDR3 extends over 16 amino acids. Germline CDR1 is SGHRS and CDR2 is YFSETQ. CDR3 nucleotides: TGCGCCAGCGGACTCCCCCAGGGGTCATACTCCTACGAGCAGTACTTC. It is translated as CASGLPQGSYSYEQYF.

The chain recombines TRBV4-2 with TRBJ2-1; TRBD1 matches at 7 bases. The V gene's germline CDR1 is LGHNA and CDR2 YNFKEQ. V lost 1 base and J lost 4; bases outside the gene matches: 4. The CDR3 runs 15 residues. CDR3 residues: CASSQGGGLYNEQFF. The CDR3 nucleotides are TGTGCCAGCAGCCAAGGAGGGGGCCTTTACAATGAGCAGTTCTTC.

Concerning this clone: The junction departs from germline at one end; a sequencing error may be responsible. This chain links TRBV5-1 with TRBJ1-4; D call uncertain. The CDR3 totals 14 residues. Germline assignment: CDR1 SGHRS and CDR2 YFSETQ. In DNA form, the CDR3 reads TGTGCCAGCAGCTTGGAGGGAGTTGGAGAAAAACTGTTTTTT. It specifies CASSLEGVGEKLFF. Full variable domain (outside the CDR3, taken from reference TRBV5-1 and TRBJ1-4): KAGVTQTPRYLIKTRGQQVTLSCSPISGHRSVSWYQQTPGQGLQFLFEYFSETQRNKGNFPGRFSGRQFSNSRSEMNVSTLELGDSALYLCASSLEGVGEKLFFGSGTQLSVL.

As for this clone: A read error may account for a junction end that differs from germline. This chain joins TRBV7-9 and TRBJ1-5, with 10 bases matching TRBD1. The CDR3 loop spans 16 amino acids. Per the germline V gene, CDR1 is SEHNR and CDR2 is FQNEAQ (reference sequence). This chain's CDR3 is CSSSGGDRGRNQPQHF. The CDR3 DNA follows: TGTTCCAGCAGCGGAGGAGACAGGGGGCGAAATCAGCCCCAGCATTTT.

This clone was seen more than once but under ten times. The chain couples TRBV6-5 to TRBJ2-7, with TRBD1 identical over 7 bases. Looked up from germline, CDR1 is MNHEY and CDR2 is SVGAGI. This CDR3 contains 16 residues. V gave up 0 bases and J gave up 6 bases; unmatched junction bases: 11. For the CDR3, the DNA is TGTGCCAGCAGTTACTCGGCGAGACAGGGTAGGAGCGAGCAGTACTTC. Encoded protein: CASSYSARQGRSEQYF.